A single sample gave rise to the 10 T cell receptor beta chains below, sequenced in a study of siplizumab effects on memory and regulatory T cells. TCRdb's copy holds only in-frame clones and misses some; the assay was immunoSEQ multiplex PCR. This sample has some 97,000 clones, with about 93% found just once. The sample taken for sequencing was Tregs sorted from blood. These receptors were collected from a human donor in good health.

The rearrangement links TRBV5-1 to TRBJ2-2, with TRBD1 as a possible D gene (6 bases). The CDR3 is 15 residues long. Per the germline V gene, CDR1 is SGHRS and CDR2 is YFSETQ. Trimming stripped 4 bases from V and 2 bases from J, with 12 bases between. DNA for the CDR3: TGCGCCAGCAGCGCCGGGACACCCAACACCGGGGAGCTGTTTTTT. It specifies CASSAGTPNTGELFF.

The V gene is TRBV11-2, the J gene TRBJ1-4; D not certain. Per germline, CDR1 SGHAT and CDR2 FQNNGV. The CDR3 extends over 14 amino acids. V was cut by 5 bases and J by 8 bases, with 15 bases left in between. CDR3 loop: CASSPSRGREKLFF. The CDR3 DNA reads TGTGCCAGCAGCCCCTCGAGAGGGAGGGAAAAACTGTTTTTT.

The chain employs TRBV15 and TRBJ2-3; D could derive from TRBD1 or TRBD2 (5 bases each). The germline V gene encodes CDR1 LNHNV and CDR2 YYDKDF (reference sequence). V was shortened by 3 bases and J by 6 bases, with 13 bases between the two germline ends. The CDR3 totals 14 residues. DNA of the CDR3: TGTGCCACCAGCAGGGGGGACCTGGATGATACGCAGTATTTT. Amino acid sequence: CATSRGDLDDTQYF.

V and J are TRBV28 and TRBJ2-7; no firm D call. CDR1 MDHEN and CDR2 SYDVKM come from the germline V gene. CDR3 size: 12 residues. Between the trimmed V and J ends, which lost 7 bases and 6 bases, there was a span of 13 bases. The DNA for the CDR3 is TGTGCCAGCAAGGCACAATTCGGCGAGCAGTACTTC. Its translation is CASKAQFGEQYF.

This clone was counted once. The chain combines TRBV5-1 with TRBJ1-2; D is undetermined. The CDR3 extends over 14 amino acids. V was trimmed by 0 bases and J by 4 bases, leaving 10 bases between them. Per the germline V gene, CDR1 is SGHRS and CDR2 is YFSETQ. DNA for the CDR3: TGCGCCAGCAGCTTGGTCGAGGGAATCTATGGCTACACCTTC. Amino acids: CASSLVEGIYGYTF.

The rearrangement joins TRBV11-2 to TRBJ2-5, with unresolved D. The V and J ends lost 3 bases and 5 bases respectively, with 4 bases between them. Germline values: CDR1 SGHAT, CDR2 FQNNGV. The CDR3 sequence is 11 residues long. CDR3 coding DNA: TGTGCCAGCAGCTTGAGGGAGACCCAGTACTTC. Translated: CASSLRETQYF.

V gene TRBV30 combines with J gene TRBJ2-3; the D gene could be TRBD1 or TRBD2 (5 bases each). The germline V gene has CDR1 GTSNPN and CDR2 SVGIG (reference sequence). V lost 5 bases, J lost 1 base, and 16 bases lay in between. The CDR3 has 15 amino acids. CDR3 sequence: CAWGPGAVGTDTQYF. CDR3 coding DNA: TGTGCCTGGGGTCCCGGGGCAGTAGGCACAGATACGCAGTATTTT.

The chain links TRBV28 to TRBJ2-7; 7 nucleotides agree with TRBD2. Trimming at V came to 9 bases and at J to 3 bases, leaving 8 bases not matched to a gene. Germline CDR1 and CDR2: MDHEN and SYDVKM. The CDR3 has 13 amino acids. The CDR3 nucleotides are TGTGCCAGTAATTCGGGACTAATCTACGAGCAGTACTTC. This encodes CASNSGLIYEQYF.

This chain uses TRBV5-6 with TRBJ1-5, with 8 nucleotides matching TRBD1. CDR1 and CDR2 from the germline V gene are SGHDT and YYEEEE. J gave up 4 bases and V 4 bases, and 10 bases lay outside the gene matches. The CDR3 is 16 residues long. The CDR3 coding sequence is TGTGCCAGCAGCACCACAGGGGGAAGGCCTAATCAGCCCCAGCATTTT. It encodes CASSTTGGRPNQPQHF.

This chain connects TRBV14 to TRBJ1-2; D might be TRBD1 (5 bases). The V and J ends lost 4 bases and 2 bases respectively, with 17 bases between them. Germline loops: CDR1 SGHDN, CDR2 FVKESK. The CDR3 sequence is 16 residues long. The CDR3 region is CASSRRQLGDNYGYTF. The CDR3, as DNA: TGTGCCAGCAGCCGACGACAGTTAGGGGACAACTATGGCTACACCTTC.